A selection of T cell receptor beta chains follows, all from one sample in a study of T cell changes during pregnancy in multiple sclerosis. The repertoire was sequenced with immunoSEQ multiplex PCR; TCRdb's copy has only in-frame clones and lacks some. The sample holds under 30,000 clones, more than 85% seen once. The sample was CD4+ T cells from peripheral blood mononuclear cells, taken in the first trimester of pregnancy. The source is a female donor in good health, enrolled as a control in a pregnancy study. The CDR3 runs from the conserved cysteine through the conserved F or W. D genes are given only for firm matches. Clone size is not always given. Where it is, it says once, few, many or a class for expanded clones.

DNA: TGTGCCAGCAGCTTAGCGGCACGGGACTCGTCCTACGAGCAGTACTTC
CDR3: CASSLAARDSSYEQYF
J: TRBJ2-7
size: NA
V: TRBV7-6
D: NA

DNA: TGCGCCAGCAGCCTGGGGGGGGTGTCGTTCTTC
CDR3: CASSLGGVSFF
J: TRBJ2-1
size: NA
V: TRBV5-1
D: TRBD2

DNA: TGTGCCAGTAGTATGGCGGCCAGGGGCAATTCGGAAGCTTTCTTT
CDR3: CASSMAARGNSEAFF
J: TRBJ1-1
size: NA
V: TRBV19
D: NA

DNA: TGTGCCAGCAGTGAAGCTGTGGCCTGGGGCGTGAACACTGAAGCTTTCTTT
CDR3: CASSEAVAWGVNTEAFF
J: TRBJ1-1
size: NA
V: TRBV2
D: NA

DNA: TGTGCCAGCACCTGGACGGGGGGGCAGGGGTTCGATACGCAGTATTTT
CDR3: CASTWTGGQGFDTQYF
J: TRBJ2-3
size: NA
V: TRBV6-6
D: TRBD2

DNA: TGTGCCAGCAGCTTGGGGCGGGGGGCCTACAATGAGCAGTTCTTC
CDR3: CASSLGRGAYNEQFF
J: TRBJ2-1
size: NA
V: TRBV13
D: TRBD2

DNA: TGTGCCAGCAGTTACAGGACAGGGGGTACTGAAGCTTTCTTT
CDR3: CASSYRTGGTEAFF
J: TRBJ1-1
size: NA
V: TRBV6-5
D: TRBD1

DNA: TGTGCCAGCAGCAATTGGGGCTCAGGGGGCAATGAGCAGTTCTTC
CDR3: CASSNWGSGGNEQFF
J: TRBJ2-1
size: once
V: TRBV21-1
D: NA

DNA: TGTGCCAGTAGTATACAGACAGGGAGGCGTGACCAGCCCCAGCATTTT
CDR3: CASSIQTGRRDQPQHF
J: TRBJ1-5
size: NA
V: TRBV19
D: TRBD1

DNA: TGTGCCAGCAGTCTGACTAGCGGGGGTAGATACGAGCAGTACTTC
CDR3: CASSLTSGGRYEQYF
J: TRBJ2-7
size: NA
V: TRBV28
D: TRBD2

DNA: TGTGCCAGCAGTTTATGGAGGGAAGGCACTGAAGCTTTCTTT
CDR3: CASSLWREGTEAFF
J: TRBJ1-1
size: NA
V: TRBV28
D: NA

DNA: TGTGCCAACAGCCCGGGACTAGCGGGGGGAGGGTCCTACAATGAGCAGTTCTTC
CDR3: CANSPGLAGGGSYNEQFF
J: TRBJ2-1
size: NA
V: TRBV5-4
D: TRBD2

DNA: TGTGCCAGCAGTTTATACCTACAGGGGGACGAGCAGTACTTC
CDR3: CASSLYLQGDEQYF
J: TRBJ2-7
size: NA
V: TRBV28
D: TRBD1

DNA: TGTGCCAGCAGTCCTCTACAGGGTCATGGCTACACCTTC
CDR3: CASSPLQGHGYTF
J: TRBJ1-2
size: NA
V: TRBV27
D: NA

DNA: TGTGCCAGCAGCGTAGGGCCACAGCAAGAGACCCAGTACTTC
CDR3: CASSVGPQQETQYF
J: TRBJ2-5
size: NA
V: TRBV9
D: NA

DNA: TGTGCCAGCTCACCGAGGACACCTGAGCAGTTCTTC
CDR3: CASSPRTPEQFF
J: TRBJ2-1
size: once
V: TRBV18
D: NA

DNA: TGTGCCAGCTGGGGACAGTTTAATGAAAAACTGTTTTTT
CDR3: CASWGQFNEKLFF
J: TRBJ1-4
size: NA
V: TRBV28
D: TRBD1

DNA: TGTGCCAGCAGCGAGGACAGCAGACTTGCCCCTAGCACAGATACGCAGTATTTT
CDR3: CASSEDSRLAPSTDTQYF
J: TRBJ2-3
size: NA
V: TRBV7-2
D: NA

DNA: TGTGCCAGCAGTACCTGGGGGGTGGAAGATACGCAGTATTTT
CDR3: CASSTWGVEDTQYF
J: TRBJ2-3
size: NA
V: TRBV6-6
D: NA

DNA: TGTGCCAGCAGCTCCCCCCACCGGAGCTCTGGAAACACCATATATTTT
CDR3: CASSSPHRSSGNTIYF
J: TRBJ1-3
size: NA
V: TRBV11-2
D: NA

DNA: TGTGCCAGTAGCCCTCTCGGCGGGGAGCTGTTTTTT
CDR3: CASSPLGGELFF
J: TRBJ2-2
size: NA
V: TRBV19
D: NA

DNA: TGTGCCAGCAGTGCGGGGGTCCCGAGCGGCTACACCTTC
CDR3: CASSAGVPSGYTF
J: TRBJ1-2
size: NA
V: TRBV6-5
D: NA

DNA: TGTGCCAGCAGCCGCCGGGAGACCCAGTACTTC
CDR3: CASSRRETQYF
J: TRBJ2-5
size: once
V: TRBV7-6
D: NA

DNA: TGTGCCAGCAGTTTGGCGGGGGACAGGGGACTTCGCGAGCAGTACTTC
CDR3: CASSLAGDRGLREQYF
J: TRBJ2-7
size: NA
V: TRBV27
D: TRBD1

DNA: TGTGCCAGCAGTTCGCAGCGGGATAACGCCGGGGAGCTGTTTTTT
CDR3: CASSSQRDNAGELFF
J: TRBJ2-2
size: NA
V: TRBV2
D: TRBD2

DNA: TGTGCCAGCAGTGACCGGAATCAGCCCCAGCATTTT
CDR3: CASSDRNQPQHF
J: TRBJ1-5
size: NA
V: TRBV6-1
D: NA

DNA: TGTGCCAGCAGCTTAGGAGGGCTTTCAACTAATGAAAAACTGTTTTTT
CDR3: CASSLGGLSTNEKLFF
J: TRBJ1-4
size: NA
V: TRBV11-2
D: NA